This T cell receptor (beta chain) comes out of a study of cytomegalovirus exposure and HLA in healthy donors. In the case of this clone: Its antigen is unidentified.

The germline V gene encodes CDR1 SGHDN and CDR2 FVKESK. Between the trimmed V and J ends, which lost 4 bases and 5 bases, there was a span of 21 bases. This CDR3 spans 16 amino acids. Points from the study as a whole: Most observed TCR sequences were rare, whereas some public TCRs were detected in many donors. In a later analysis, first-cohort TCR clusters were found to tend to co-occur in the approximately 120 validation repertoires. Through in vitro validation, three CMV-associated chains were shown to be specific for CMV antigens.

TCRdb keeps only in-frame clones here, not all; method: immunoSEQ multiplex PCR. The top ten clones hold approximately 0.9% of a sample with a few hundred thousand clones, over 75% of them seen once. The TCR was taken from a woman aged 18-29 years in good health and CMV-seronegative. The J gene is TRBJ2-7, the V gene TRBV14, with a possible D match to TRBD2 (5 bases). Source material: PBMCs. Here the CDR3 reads CASSPEGPAAFDEQYF. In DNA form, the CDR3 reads TGTGCCAGCAGCCCAGAAGGCCCAGCGGCGTTCGACGAGCAGTACTTC.